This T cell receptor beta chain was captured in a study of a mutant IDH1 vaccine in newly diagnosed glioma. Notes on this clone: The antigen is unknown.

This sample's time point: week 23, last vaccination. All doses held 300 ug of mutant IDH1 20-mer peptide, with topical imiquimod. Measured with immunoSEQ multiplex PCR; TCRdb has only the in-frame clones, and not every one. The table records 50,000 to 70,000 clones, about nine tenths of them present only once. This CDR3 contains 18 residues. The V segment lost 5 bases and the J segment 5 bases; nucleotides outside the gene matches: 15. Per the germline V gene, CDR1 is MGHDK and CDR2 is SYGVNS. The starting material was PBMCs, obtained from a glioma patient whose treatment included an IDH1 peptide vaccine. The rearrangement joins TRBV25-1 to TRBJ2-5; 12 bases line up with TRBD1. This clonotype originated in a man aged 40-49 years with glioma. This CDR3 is CASSRLPRGGQGAETQYF. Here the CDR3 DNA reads TGTGCCAGCAGTCGATTACCCAGGGGGGGACAGGGGGCCGAGACCCAGTACTTC.